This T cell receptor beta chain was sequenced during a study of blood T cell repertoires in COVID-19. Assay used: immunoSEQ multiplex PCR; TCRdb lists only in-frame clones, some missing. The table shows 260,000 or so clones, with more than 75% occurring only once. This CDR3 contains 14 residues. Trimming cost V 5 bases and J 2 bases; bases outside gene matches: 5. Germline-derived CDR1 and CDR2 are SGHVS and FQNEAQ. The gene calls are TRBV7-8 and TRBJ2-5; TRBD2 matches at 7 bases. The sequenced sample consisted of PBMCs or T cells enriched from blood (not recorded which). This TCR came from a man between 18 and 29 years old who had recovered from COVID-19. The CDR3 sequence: CASSRSGLQETQYF. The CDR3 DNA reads TGTGCCAGCAGCCGGTCGGGACTACAAGAGACCCAGTACTTC.